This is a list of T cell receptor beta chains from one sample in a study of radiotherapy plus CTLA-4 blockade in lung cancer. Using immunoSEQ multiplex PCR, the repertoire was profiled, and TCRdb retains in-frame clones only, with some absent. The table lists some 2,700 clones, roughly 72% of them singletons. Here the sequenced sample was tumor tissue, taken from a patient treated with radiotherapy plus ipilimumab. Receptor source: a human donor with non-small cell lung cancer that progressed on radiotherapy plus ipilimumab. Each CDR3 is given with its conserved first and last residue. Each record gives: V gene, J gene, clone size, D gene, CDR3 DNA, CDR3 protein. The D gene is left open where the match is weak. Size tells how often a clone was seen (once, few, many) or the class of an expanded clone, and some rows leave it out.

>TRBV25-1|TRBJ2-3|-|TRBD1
TGTGCCAGCAGTGCCTTTCGGACAGGGAACACAGATACGCAGTATTTT
CASSAFRTGNTDTQYF
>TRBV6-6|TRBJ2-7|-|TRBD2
TGTGCCAGCAGTTACCTAGCGGGGATACCTTACTACGAGCAGTACTTC
CASSYLAGIPYYEQYF
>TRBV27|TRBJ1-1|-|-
TGTGCCAGCAGTTTATCGTCCCGGGCAATCGGGGCTTTCTTT
CASSLSSRAIGAFF
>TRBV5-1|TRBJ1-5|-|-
TGCGCCAGCAGCTTGGAGGCAGATCAGCCCCAGCATTTT
CASSLEADQPQHF
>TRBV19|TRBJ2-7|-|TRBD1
TGTGCCAGTACCGCCGGGACAGGGCCCTACGAGCAGTACTTC
CASTAGTGPYEQYF
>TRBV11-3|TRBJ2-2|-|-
TGTGCCAGCAGCTCCACGGATCCGAACACCGGGGAGCTGTTTTTT
CASSSTDPNTGELFF
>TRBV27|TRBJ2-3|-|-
TGTGCCAGCAGTTTAACAACAGGGGAGGAGGAGTATTTT
CASSLTTGEEEYF
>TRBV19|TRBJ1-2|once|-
TGTGCCAGTAGTCAGGGCCCCAGCGGCTACACCTTC
CASSQGPSGYTF
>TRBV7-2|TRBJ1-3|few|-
TGTGCCAGCAGCTTGTTTATGGGGACTGGAAACACCATATATTTT
CASSLFMGTGNTIYF
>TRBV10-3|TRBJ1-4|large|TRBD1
TGTGCCATCAGAGACAGGGATAATGAAAAACTGTTTTTT
CAIRDRDNEKLFF
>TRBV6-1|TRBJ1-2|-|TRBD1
TGTGCCAGCAGTGAACTTCAGGGGGCATATGGCTACACCTTC
CASSELQGAYGYTF
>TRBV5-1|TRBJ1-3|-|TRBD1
TGCGCCAGCTCTAATTGGGACAGCTCTGGAAACACCATATATTTT
CASSNWDSSGNTIYF
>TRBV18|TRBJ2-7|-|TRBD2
TGTGCCAGCTCACCAAAGACTAGCGGGAGCTCCTACGAGCAGTACTTC
CASSPKTSGSSYEQYF
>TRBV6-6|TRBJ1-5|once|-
TGTGCCAGCAGTCCATCAAGGATAAGCAATCAGCCCCAGCATTTT
CASSPSRISNQPQHF
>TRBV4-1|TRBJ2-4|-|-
TGCGCCAGCAGGTCAGACGTGGGGGCTAGGGACATTCAGTACTTC
CASRSDVGARDIQYF
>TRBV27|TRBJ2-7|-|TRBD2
TGTGCCAGCAGTGTTCGGTTAGCGGGAGTCATGGCGCAGTACTTC
CASSVRLAGVMAQYF
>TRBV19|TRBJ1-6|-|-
TGTGCCAGTAGTACCCTCGACCGGGGCCTGGGGAATTCACCCCTCCACTTT
CASSTLDRGLGNSPLHF
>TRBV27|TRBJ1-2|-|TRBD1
TGTGCCAGCAGTCCGACAGGGAACTATGGCTACACCTTC
CASSPTGNYGYTF
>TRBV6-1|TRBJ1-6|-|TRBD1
TGTGCCAGCAGTGAAGCGGCGACAGGGTTCCGCTTGAATTCACCCCTCCACTTT
CASSEAATGFRLNSPLHF
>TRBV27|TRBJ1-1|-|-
TGTGCCAGCAGAGGCGGGCCGCTGAACACTGAAGCTTTCTTT
CASRGGPLNTEAFF
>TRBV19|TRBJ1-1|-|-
TGTGCCAGCACCCCCGGGAGCTACACTGAAGCTTTCTTT
CASTPGSYTEAFF
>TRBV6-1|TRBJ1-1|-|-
TGTGCCAGTTCTCCAGGTTGGGATGGAAACACTGAAGCTTTCTTT
CASSPGWDGNTEAFF
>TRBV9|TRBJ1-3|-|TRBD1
TGTGCCAGCAGCGGACAGGGATACGGAAACACCATATATTTT
CASSGQGYGNTIYF